This T cell receptor (beta chain) was documented in a study of T cells after yellow fever vaccination. The CDR3 is 14 amino acids. CDR1 and CDR2 (germline): SEHNR, FQNEAQ (reference sequence). Trimming removed 7 bases at V and 1 base at J, with 13 bases between. Regarding this clonotype: The antigen is undetermined.

Study-wide results and caveats: Clonotypes shared by both compartments, CD4 and CD8, made up a small share.

TCRdb re-derived calls from the 5' RACE reads in MiXCR, one entry per CDR3 protein. The repertoire has 350,000 to 550,000 distinct CDR3 sequences, around 20% of them found once; the top ten carry 15% to 20%. Sequences were derived from PBMCs, sampled before the yellow fever booster vaccination. The origin of this receptor is a man aged 18 to 29 who received the YFV17D yellow fever vaccine. The chain combines TRBV7-9 with TRBJ1-2; the D is unclear. CDR3 sequence (DNA): TGTGCCAGCAAACATTTAGGCAGTAACTATGGCTACACCTTC. The encoded protein is CASKHLGSNYGYTF. The full variable domain, in which reference TRBV7-9 and TRBJ1-2 provide the parts outside the CDR3, is DTGVSQNPRHKITKRGQNVTFRCDPISEHNRLYWYRQTLGQGPEFLTYFQNEAQLEKSRLLSDRFSAERPKGSFSTLEIQRTEQGDSAMYLCASKHLGSNYGYTFGSGTRLTVV.